The rows below give T cell receptor beta chains drawn from one sample of a study of CD8 T cells in Susac syndrome. A single record per CDR3 protein comes from TCRdb applying MiXCR to the immunoSEQ multiplex PCR reads. The data show some 190,000 distinct CDR3 sequences, over 85% seen once. Sequenced input: CD4+ T cells from PBMCs. The receptors stem from a human donor in good health. The CDR3 runs from the conserved cysteine through the conserved F or W.

v_call: TRBV4-2
j_call: TRBJ2-7
cdr3_aa: CASSRDRGTYEQYF

v_call: TRBV4-3
j_call: TRBJ2-3
cdr3_aa: CASSQGAGRTDTQYF

v_call: TRBV30
j_call: TRBJ1-1
cdr3_aa: CAWNLEMNTEAFF

v_call: TRBV15
j_call: TRBJ2-3
cdr3_aa: CATSRDVFGLEANTQYF

v_call: TRBV30
j_call: TRBJ1-3
cdr3_aa: CAWSADFGEAGNTIYF

v_call: TRBV5-6
j_call: TRBJ2-7
cdr3_aa: CASSGYSGSYEQYF

v_call: TRBV15
j_call: TRBJ1-5
cdr3_aa: CATSRQGSGPQHF

v_call: TRBV11-2
j_call: TRBJ2-7
cdr3_aa: CASSTGNYEQYF

v_call: TRBV3-1
j_call: TRBJ2-7
cdr3_aa: CASSRRGGAPIGEQYF

v_call: TRBV20-1
j_call: TRBJ1-2
cdr3_aa: CSASTGVANYGYTF

v_call: TRBV15
j_call: TRBJ2-6
cdr3_aa: CATRSRDTGANVLTF

v_call: TRBV20-1
j_call: TRBJ2-5
cdr3_aa: CSARSGTGETQYF

v_call: TRBV13
j_call: TRBJ2-1
cdr3_aa: CASSSLRTSGRAVNEQFF

v_call: TRBV7-2
j_call: TRBJ1-2
cdr3_aa: CASSYKGQGQGYTF

v_call: TRBV7-2
j_call: TRBJ2-7
cdr3_aa: CASSYRTDSQYF

v_call: TRBV7-8
j_call: TRBJ2-5
cdr3_aa: CASSFSGRETQYF

v_call: TRBV6-5
j_call: TRBJ2-6
cdr3_aa: CASSLSGANVLTF

v_call: TRBV7-3
j_call: TRBJ2-6
cdr3_aa: CASSLRALAGANVLTF

v_call: TRBV3-1
j_call: TRBJ2-1
cdr3_aa: CASRSSYNEQFF

v_call: TRBV3-1
j_call: TRBJ2-1
cdr3_aa: CASSNYREGLYNEQFF

v_call: TRBV29-1
j_call: TRBJ2-1
cdr3_aa: CSAPLPDGPIDGEQFF

v_call: TRBV25-1
j_call: TRBJ2-4
cdr3_aa: CASRAAVGNIQYF

v_call: TRBV3-1
j_call: TRBJ2-3
cdr3_aa: CASRNAGEDTQYF

v_call: TRBV28
j_call: TRBJ1-1
cdr3_aa: CASTAGPGAAFF

v_call: TRBV20-1
j_call: TRBJ2-7
cdr3_aa: CSANRVLAGGSFEQYF

v_call: TRBV5-6
j_call: TRBJ2-1
cdr3_aa: CASSFGTGDNEQFF

v_call: TRBV3-1
j_call: TRBJ1-5
cdr3_aa: CASSRDRASQPQHF

v_call: TRBV4-3
j_call: TRBJ2-7
cdr3_aa: CASSQGLRSYEQYF

v_call: TRBV2
j_call: TRBJ2-7
cdr3_aa: CASRTETYEQYF

v_call: TRBV7-2
j_call: TRBJ2-3
cdr3_aa: CASSFQAGGGDTQYF

v_call: TRBV20-1
j_call: TRBJ2-7
cdr3_aa: CSARAGVGRYEQYF

v_call: TRBV30
j_call: TRBJ2-3
cdr3_aa: CASTLAGVIDTQYF

v_call: TRBV20-1
j_call: TRBJ1-5
cdr3_aa: CSARGQGAFSNQPQHF

v_call: TRBV29-1
j_call: TRBJ2-1
cdr3_aa: CSVERGPGDEQFF

v_call: TRBV20-1
j_call: TRBJ2-1
cdr3_aa: CSAGGLADYNEQFF

v_call: TRBV29-1
j_call: TRBJ2-1
cdr3_aa: CSWAGPSYNEQFF

v_call: TRBV28
j_call: TRBJ2-1
cdr3_aa: CASSFGALYEQFF

v_call: TRBV27
j_call: TRBJ1-6
cdr3_aa: CASSLGGLLNSPLHF

v_call: TRBV29-1
j_call: TRBJ2-7
cdr3_aa: CSVATGGSYEQYF

v_call: TRBV3-1
j_call: TRBJ1-5
cdr3_aa: CASSPTSGQPQHF

v_call: TRBV29-1
j_call: TRBJ2-5
cdr3_aa: CSVVRSQETQYF

v_call: TRBV28
j_call: TRBJ2-1
cdr3_aa: CASSRRQTEQFF

v_call: TRBV15
j_call: TRBJ2-1
cdr3_aa: CATSRGGNANEQFF

v_call: TRBV27
j_call: TRBJ1-1
cdr3_aa: CASSLFGEGEAFF

v_call: TRBV19
j_call: TRBJ2-6
cdr3_aa: CASGLPLPSGANVLTF

v_call: TRBV20-1
j_call: TRBJ2-3
cdr3_aa: CSARAGGGTDTQYF

v_call: TRBV6-2/TRBV6-3
j_call: TRBJ2-5
cdr3_aa: CASSKAGWVKETQYF

v_call: TRBV27
j_call: TRBJ2-5
cdr3_aa: CASRFTGLAGETQYF

v_call: TRBV12-3/TRBV12-4
j_call: TRBJ2-5
cdr3_aa: CASSLARLAGGGETQYF

v_call: TRBV30
j_call: TRBJ1-5
cdr3_aa: CAWSVSGGGQPQHF

v_call: TRBV3-1
j_call: TRBJ1-1
cdr3_aa: CASSQLGLEAFF

v_call: TRBV20-1
j_call: TRBJ2-7
cdr3_aa: CSARGLAGVVQYF

v_call: TRBV28
j_call: TRBJ2-4
cdr3_aa: CASSLTGGTKNIQYF

v_call: TRBV30
j_call: TRBJ1-1
cdr3_aa: CASQSDRGKAFF

v_call: TRBV6-4
j_call: TRBJ1-1
cdr3_aa: CASSEYRGTEAFF

v_call: TRBV7-9
j_call: TRBJ2-3
cdr3_aa: CASSLRLAGFADTQYF

v_call: TRBV27
j_call: TRBJ2-1
cdr3_aa: CASSRDLEDEQFF

v_call: TRBV20-1
j_call: TRBJ2-3
cdr3_aa: CSASDTGGYSTDTQYF

v_call: TRBV7-9
j_call: TRBJ2-1
cdr3_aa: CASSKTSGRDNEQFF